This T cell receptor beta chain was recovered during a study of shared clonotypes between healthy human individuals. Whole-study findings and limits: Generation probability values for non-shared clonotypes were lower than those for clonotypes shared by all four donors. Researchers found naive subsets generally carried larger estimated richness than memory subsets.

Negatively enriched CD4+ T cells were divided by CD45RA into naive and memory. On this clone itself: Its target is unknown.

V was clipped by 5 bases and J by 0 bases; unmatched bases: 7. CDR3 size: 17 residues. CDR1 is WSHSY, CDR2 SAAADI, per germline. Only in-frame clones appear in the TCRdb table, and some are missing; sequencing was by immunoSEQ multiplex PCR. The table records approximately 2,300,000 clones, roughly 92% of them present only once. The genes are TRBV10-2 and TRBJ2-3; 11 bases line up with TRBD1. The TCR sequence derives from a man between 18 and 35 years old in good health. Some clones in this sample may be carry-over from other donors' samples. Specimen: naive CD4+ T cells from PBMCs. Stated subset: CD45RA+ positively selected. The CDR3 DNA is TGCGCCAGCAGTCTCGGACAGGGGGCGCTTAGCACAGATACGCAGTATTTT. This gives the protein CASSLGQGALSTDTQYF.